This T cell receptor (beta chain) was captured by sequencing in a study of CD8+ T cells in alopecia areata. Study context: Affected scalp percentage set treated patients' severity scores. Study-wide findings and caveats: Links between baseline CD8+ expansion and response need larger treated cohorts.

CDR1 and CDR2 (germline): MNHEY, SVGAGI. The CDR3 is 14 amino acids. After removal of 5 bases from V and 8 bases from J, the junction contained 9 bases not matched to a gene. Treatment indicated: oral pan-JAK inhibitor, 5-10 mg twice daily. As the sequencing template, cDNA was produced by extracting RNA and reverse transcribing it. Libraries were prepared by immunoSEQ multiplex PCR; TCRdb keeps only in-frame clonotypes and omits some of them. Here the sample spans roughly 190,000 clones, roughly three fifths being singletons. This clone was picked up a small number of times. Its antigen is unknown. The material was CD4+ T cells sorted from blood, obtained at week 4, from a patient treated with tofacitinib. This receptor was obtained from a human donor with alopecia areata. The rearrangement links TRBV6-5 to TRBJ1-2; TRBD1 agrees at 9 bases. Written as DNA, the CDR3 is TGTGCCAGCAGTCTACAGGGGGCCAAGGGCGGCTACACCTTC. This codes for CASSLQGAKGGYTF.